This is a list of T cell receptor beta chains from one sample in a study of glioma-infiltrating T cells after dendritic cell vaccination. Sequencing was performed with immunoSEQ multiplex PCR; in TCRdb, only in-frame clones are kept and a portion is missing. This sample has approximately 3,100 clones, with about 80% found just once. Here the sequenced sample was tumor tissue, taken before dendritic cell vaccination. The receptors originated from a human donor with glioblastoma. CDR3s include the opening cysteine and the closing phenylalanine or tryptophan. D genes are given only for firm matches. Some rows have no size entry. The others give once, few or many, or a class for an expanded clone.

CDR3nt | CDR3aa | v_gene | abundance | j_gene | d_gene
TGTGCCAGCAGCTCCCCCCGGCAGCGGATGAACAATGAGCAGTTCTTC | CASSSPRQRMNNEQFF | TRBV7-8 | - | TRBJ2-1 | -
TGTGCCAGCAGCTTTTTTACGGACAGGGGGCGCGATGAGCAGTTCTTC | CASSFFTDRGRDEQFF | TRBV5-6 | - | TRBJ2-1 | TRBD1
TGTGCCAGCAGCTCCTCCGGGACAGGGGGCGTCGAGCAGTACTTC | CASSSSGTGGVEQYF | TRBV7-2 | - | TRBJ2-7 | TRBD1
TGTGCCAGCTCACCACCCGAGTTTGCCGGGGAGCTGTTTTTT | CASSPPEFAGELFF | TRBV18 | - | TRBJ2-2 | -
TGTGCCAGCAGTTACTGGGCAGGGAGGAGTACAGATACGCAGTATTTT | CASSYWAGRSTDTQYF | TRBV6-6 | - | TRBJ2-3 | -
TGTGCCAGCAGCATAGGACTAGCGGTGGAGACCCAGTACTTC | CASSIGLAVETQYF | TRBV9 | - | TRBJ2-5 | TRBD2
TGTGCCAGCAGCTCCAGGGTCGGGGGAGAGACCCAGTACTTC | CASSSRVGGETQYF | TRBV5-4 | - | TRBJ2-5 | -
TGTGCCAGCAGCCATCCGGGACAGGGGTTTTTAGGCTACACCTTC | CASSHPGQGFLGYTF | TRBV7-9 | - | TRBJ1-2 | TRBD1
TGTGCCAGTAGTACGGGACAGACACGTTTCGGGGAGCTGTTTTTT | CASSTGQTRFGELFF | TRBV19 | - | TRBJ2-2 | TRBD1
TGTGCCAGTAGTATCGGGGGGGGAACGTACACCGGGGAGCTGTTTTTT | CASSIGGGTYTGELFF | TRBV19 | few | TRBJ2-2 | TRBD2
TGTGCCAGCAGCATGTCACCTACCTCTGGAAACACCATATATTTT | CASSMSPTSGNTIYF | TRBV9 | - | TRBJ1-3 | -
TGCGCCAGCAGCCTTTCCCCCGCGGGGCGCGAGCAGTACTTC | CASSLSPAGREQYF | TRBV4-3 | once | TRBJ2-7 | -
TGCGCCAGCAGCCGAGGGGGTGGGGCTAGGAATGAGCAGTTCTTC | CASSRGGGARNEQFF | TRBV4-3 | - | TRBJ2-1 | -
TGTGCCAGTAGTTCCGATCCCCTCGCAGGGTATAATTCACCCCTCCACTTT | CASSSDPLAGYNSPLHF | TRBV19 | - | TRBJ1-6 | -
TGTGCCAGTAGTAATCGGGTCGGGGGGCCAAACAATGAGCAGTTCTTC | CASSNRVGGPNNEQFF | TRBV19 | - | TRBJ2-1 | -
TGTGCCAGTAAAAGACAGACTCCGACCTATAATGAAAAACTGTTTTTT | CASKRQTPTYNEKLFF | TRBV19 | few | TRBJ1-4 | -
TGTGCCAGCAGCTTTCAGGGTACGGCCACTGAAGCTTTCTTT | CASSFQGTATEAFF | TRBV7-9 | once | TRBJ1-1 | -
TGTGCCAGCAGCTTACAAGCGGGGCAAGAGACCCAGTACTTC | CASSLQAGQETQYF | TRBV7-6 | - | TRBJ2-5 | TRBD2
TGTGCCAGCAGCGTGGGCGGGGGGCTGTCTGAGCAGTTCTTC | CASSVGGGLSEQFF | TRBV9 | - | TRBJ2-1 | TRBD2
TGTGCCAGTAGCTACCAACAGGGGGCGAACACCGGGGAGCTGTTTTTT | CASSYQQGANTGELFF | TRBV19 | - | TRBJ2-2 | TRBD1
TGTGCCAGCAGCGTAGGGGACAGCTACGAGCAGTACTTC | CASSVGDSYEQYF | TRBV9 | once | TRBJ2-7 | TRBD1
TGTGCCAGCAGCCCACCGGGACTTCAAACCGGGGAGCTGTTTTTT | CASSPPGLQTGELFF | TRBV7-2 | - | TRBJ2-2 | -
TGCGCCAGCAGAGGGGGCACCGGGGAGCTGTTTTTT | CASRGGTGELFF | TRBV5-1 | once | TRBJ2-2 | -
TGCAGTGCTTCCGACAGGGGAGGAGCTTTCTTT | CSASDRGGAFF | TRBV20-1 | - | TRBJ1-1 | TRBD1
TGTGCCAGCAGCGTCCCTACAGGGGGAGGAGAGACCCAGTACTTC | CASSVPTGGGETQYF | TRBV9 | - | TRBJ2-5 | TRBD1
TGTGCCAGCAGTGAGGGGGGACAGGGGAAGGTACCCCTCCACTTT | CASSEGGQGKVPLHF | TRBV7-2 | - | TRBJ1-6 | TRBD1
TGTGCCAGCAGCCAAACTAGGGCCGCGGGTGGTGAGCAGTTCTTC | CASSQTRAAGGEQFF | TRBV7-6 | - | TRBJ2-1 | -
TGTGCCAGCAGTGAAGTCTTCACAGATACGCAGTATTTT | CASSEVFTDTQYF | TRBV6-1 | - | TRBJ2-3 | -
TGTGCCAGCAGCGAGCCTAGCGGACCTAGCACAGATACGCAGTATTTT | CASSEPSGPSTDTQYF | TRBV11-2 | - | TRBJ2-3 | TRBD2
TGTGCCAGCAGCTTTCCGGGACTAGCGGGGAAACTCTCGGATACGCAGTATTTT | CASSFPGLAGKLSDTQYF | TRBV11-1 | - | TRBJ2-3 | TRBD2
TGTGCCTGGAGTGTACGATTGAGCGGGCTCACTGAAGCTTTCTTT | CAWSVRLSGLTEAFF | TRBV30 | - | TRBJ1-1 | -
TGCGCCAGCAGGATGACAGTCGCAACTAATGAAAAACTGTTTTTT | CASRMTVATNEKLFF | TRBV5-1 | - | TRBJ1-4 | -
TGCGCCAGCAGCCTCCGGACAGGGGGATTCACTGAAGCTTTCTTT | CASSLRTGGFTEAFF | TRBV5-1 | once | TRBJ1-1 | TRBD1
TGTGCCAGCAGTGAAAATACAGGGTCCCGTGAAGCTTTCTTT | CASSENTGSREAFF | TRBV25-1 | - | TRBJ1-1 | -
TGTGCCTGGAAAAAACAGGGGGCGCGAGGCTACACCTTC | CAWKKQGARGYTF | TRBV30 | few | TRBJ1-2 | TRBD1
TGTGCCAGTACGACGTCAGGTCACGGGGCAGATACGCAGTATTTT | CASTTSGHGADTQYF | TRBV19 | few | TRBJ2-3 | -
TGTGCCAGCAGTCCCGACAGCAACTATGGCTACACCTTC | CASSPDSNYGYTF | TRBV6-1 | - | TRBJ1-2 | -
TGTGCCAGTACCGACGGTAGGGACAGGGCAACCTACGAGCAGTACTTC | CASTDGRDRATYEQYF | TRBV19 | - | TRBJ2-7 | TRBD1
TGTGCCAGCTTAAACTACAGGGGTAATGAGCAGTTCTTC | CASLNYRGNEQFF | TRBV6-1 | few | TRBJ2-1 | TRBD1
TGTGCTAGTGCCCCGATCTTCCCTAGCGGGGGGAAAGATACGCAGTATTTT | CASAPIFPSGGKDTQYF | TRBV12-5 | - | TRBJ2-3 | TRBD2